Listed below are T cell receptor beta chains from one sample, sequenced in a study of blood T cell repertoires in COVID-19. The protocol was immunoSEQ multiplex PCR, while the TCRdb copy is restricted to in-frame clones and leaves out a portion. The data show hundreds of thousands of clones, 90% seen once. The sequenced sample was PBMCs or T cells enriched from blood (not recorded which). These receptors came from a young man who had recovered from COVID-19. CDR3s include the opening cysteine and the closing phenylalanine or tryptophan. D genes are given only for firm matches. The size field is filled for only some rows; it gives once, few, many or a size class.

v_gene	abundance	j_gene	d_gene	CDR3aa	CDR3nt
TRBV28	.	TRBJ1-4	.	CASSPWGRGALSIEKLFF	TGTGCCAGCAGTCCATGGGGGCGCGGTGCCCTAAGTATCGAAAAACTGTTTTTT
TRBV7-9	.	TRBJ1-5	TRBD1	CASSLAPTGDSNQPQHF	TGTGCCAGCAGCTTAGCCCCGACAGGGGATAGCAATCAGCCCCAGCATTTT
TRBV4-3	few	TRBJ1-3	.	CASSQGAPLSGNTIYF	TGCGCCAGCAGCCAAGGCGCACCGCTCTCTGGAAACACCATATATTTT
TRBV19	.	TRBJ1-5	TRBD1	CASSSVTGVNQPQHF	TGTGCCAGTAGTTCGGTGACAGGGGTCAATCAGCCCCAGCATTTT
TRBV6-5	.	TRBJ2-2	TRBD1	CASSYGTGNTGELFF	TGTGCCAGCAGTTACGGGACAGGGAACACCGGGGAGCTGTTTTTT
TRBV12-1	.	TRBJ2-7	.	CASSFELAGYEQYF	TGTGCCAGCAGCTTTGAACTAGCGGGCTACGAGCAGTACTTC
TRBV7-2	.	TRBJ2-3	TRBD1	CASSRGTGENTQYF	TGTGCCAGCAGCCGCGGGACAGGGGAAAATACGCAGTATTTT
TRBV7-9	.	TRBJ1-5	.	CASSFGTGPLSNQPQHF	TGTGCCAGCAGCTTCGGTACAGGACCCCTAAGCAATCAGCCCCAGCATTTT
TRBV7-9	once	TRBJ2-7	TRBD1	CASRPGTGDYEQYF	TGTGCCAGCAGACCCGGGACAGGGGACTACGAGCAGTACTTC
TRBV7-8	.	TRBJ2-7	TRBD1	CASILNLWTGKSYEQYF	TGTGCCAGCATCTTAAACCTGTGGACAGGGAAATCCTACGAGCAGTACTTC
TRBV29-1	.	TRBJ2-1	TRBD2	CSFIGTSGRKGSAFF	TGCAGCTTCATAGGGACTAGCGGGAGGAAGGGATCCGCGTTCTTC
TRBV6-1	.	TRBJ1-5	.	CASSEMRAATGEPQHF	TGTGCCAGCAGTGAAATGAGGGCGGCGACCGGGGAGCCCCAGCATTTT
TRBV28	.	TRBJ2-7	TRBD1	CASSLIGTGKGEQYF	TGTGCCAGCAGTTTAATTGGGACAGGGAAAGGCGAGCAGTACTTC
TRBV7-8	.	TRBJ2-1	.	CASSLIAYNEQFF	TGTGCCAGCAGCTTAATCGCCTACAATGAGCAGTTCTTC
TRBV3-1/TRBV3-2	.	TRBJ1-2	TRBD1	CASSQADRGPYGYTF	TGTGCCAGCAGCCAAGCGGACAGGGGGCCCTATGGCTACACCTTC
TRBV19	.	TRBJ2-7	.	CASSDQAISYEQYF	TGTGCCAGTAGTGATCAGGCGATCTCCTACGAGCAGTACTTC
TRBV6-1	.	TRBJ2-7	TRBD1	CASSGLAGQGDHEQYF	TGTGCCAGCAGTGGGCTCGCGGGACAGGGGGACCACGAGCAGTACTTC
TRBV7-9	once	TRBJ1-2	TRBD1	CASSTGQGASGYTF	TGTGCCAGCAGCACAGGACAGGGGGCAAGTGGCTACACCTTC
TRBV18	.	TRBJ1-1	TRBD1	CASSRGQGAVGTEAFF	TGTGCCAGCTCCCGGGGACAGGGGGCCGTGGGCACTGAAGCTTTCTTT
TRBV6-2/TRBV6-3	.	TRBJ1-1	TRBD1	CASSYPETGWNTEAFF	TGTGCCAGCAGTTACCCAGAGACAGGGTGGAATACTGAAGCTTTCTTT
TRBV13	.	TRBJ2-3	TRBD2	CASSFPTSGEADTQYF	TGTGCCAGCAGCTTCCCGACTAGCGGGGAAGCAGATACGCAGTATTTT
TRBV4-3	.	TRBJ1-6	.	CASSQDPRKTGYNSPLHF	TGCGCCAGCAGCCAAGATCCGCGAAAAACAGGATATAATTCACCCCTCCACTTT